This TCR beta chain was found in a study of blood T cell repertoires in COVID-19. The overall study: Donors in the United States, Italy and Spain gave samples during acute or convalescent COVID-19.

Assay: immunoSEQ multiplex PCR; the TCRdb copy retains only in-frame clones and omits some. The table shows hundreds of thousands of clones, with 88% occurring only once. The Seattle site enrolled patients during active infection and followed them longitudinally. V was cut by 1 base and J by 7 bases, with 4 bases left in between. CDR1 and CDR2 from the germline V gene are GTSNPN and SVGIG (reference sequence). This CDR3 is built from 10 residues. The chain recombines TRBV30 with TRBJ1-1; D is unclear. The clonotype comes from a woman aged 70 to 79 with COVID-19, enrolled during active disease. The material sequenced was peripheral blood. The CDR3 loop is CAWSANEAFF. The CDR3 DNA follows: TGTGCCTGGAGTGCTAATGAAGCTTTCTTT.